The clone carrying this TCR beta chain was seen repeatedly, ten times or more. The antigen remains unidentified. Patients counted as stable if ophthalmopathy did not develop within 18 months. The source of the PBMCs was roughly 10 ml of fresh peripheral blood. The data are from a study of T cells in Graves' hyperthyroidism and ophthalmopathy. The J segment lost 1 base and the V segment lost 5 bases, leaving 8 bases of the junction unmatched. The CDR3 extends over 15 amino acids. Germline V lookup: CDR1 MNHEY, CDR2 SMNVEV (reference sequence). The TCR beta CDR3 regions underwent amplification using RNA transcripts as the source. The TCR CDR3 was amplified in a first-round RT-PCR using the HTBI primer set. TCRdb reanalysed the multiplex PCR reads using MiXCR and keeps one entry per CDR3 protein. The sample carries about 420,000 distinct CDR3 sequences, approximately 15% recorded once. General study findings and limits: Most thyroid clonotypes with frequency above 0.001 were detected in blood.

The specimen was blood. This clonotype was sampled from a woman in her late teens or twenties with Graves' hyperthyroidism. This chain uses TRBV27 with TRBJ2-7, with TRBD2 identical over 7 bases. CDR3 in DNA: TGTGCCAGCAGTCTCTCTAGCGGACCTTCCTACGAGCAGTACTTC. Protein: CASSLSSGPSYEQYF.